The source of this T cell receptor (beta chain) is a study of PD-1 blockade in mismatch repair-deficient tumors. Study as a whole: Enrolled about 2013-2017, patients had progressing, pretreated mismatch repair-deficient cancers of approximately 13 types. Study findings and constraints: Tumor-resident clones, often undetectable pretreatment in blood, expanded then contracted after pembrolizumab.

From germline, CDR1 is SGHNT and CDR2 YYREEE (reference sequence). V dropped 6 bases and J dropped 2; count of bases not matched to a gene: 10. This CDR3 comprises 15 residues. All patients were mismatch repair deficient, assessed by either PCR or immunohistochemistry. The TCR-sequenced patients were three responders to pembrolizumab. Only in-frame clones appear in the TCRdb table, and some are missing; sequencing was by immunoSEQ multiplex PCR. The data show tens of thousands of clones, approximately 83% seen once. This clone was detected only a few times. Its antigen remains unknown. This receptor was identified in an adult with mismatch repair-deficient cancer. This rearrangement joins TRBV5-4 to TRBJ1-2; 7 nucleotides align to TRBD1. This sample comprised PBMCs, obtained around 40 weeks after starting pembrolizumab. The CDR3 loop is CASNRGGTENYGYTF. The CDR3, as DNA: TGTGCCAGCAACCGCGGGGGGACAGAGAACTATGGCTACACCTTC.